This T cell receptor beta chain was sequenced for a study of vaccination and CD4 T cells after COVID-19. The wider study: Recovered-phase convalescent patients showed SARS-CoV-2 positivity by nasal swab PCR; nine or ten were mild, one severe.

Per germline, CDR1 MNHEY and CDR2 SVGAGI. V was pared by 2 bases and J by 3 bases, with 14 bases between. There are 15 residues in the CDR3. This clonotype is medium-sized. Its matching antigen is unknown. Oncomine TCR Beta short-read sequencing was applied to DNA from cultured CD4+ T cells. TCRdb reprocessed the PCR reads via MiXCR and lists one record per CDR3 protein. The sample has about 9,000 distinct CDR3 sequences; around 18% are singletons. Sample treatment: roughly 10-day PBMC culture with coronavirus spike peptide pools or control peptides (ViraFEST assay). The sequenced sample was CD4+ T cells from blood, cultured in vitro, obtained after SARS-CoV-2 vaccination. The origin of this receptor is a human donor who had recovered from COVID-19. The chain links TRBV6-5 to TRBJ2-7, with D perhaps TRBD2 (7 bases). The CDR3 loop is CASSYRGGGDYEQYF. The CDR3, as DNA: TGTGCCAGCAGTTACCGGGGAGGGGGGGACTACGAGCAGTACTTC.